This TCR beta chain was found in a study of vaccination and CD4 T cells after COVID-19. Documented treatment: roughly 10-day PBMC culture with coronavirus spike peptide pools or control peptides (ViraFEST assay). Concerning this clonotype: The antigen remains undetermined.

Regarding the study as a whole: Researchers report that 304 of 307 vaccine-specific clones in convalescent patients proved spike mono-reactive.

Sequencing of cultured CD4+ T cell DNA used the Oncomine TCR Beta short-read assay. TCRdb independently ran MiXCR on the PCR reads; one entry per CDR3 protein. The repertoire consists of some 23,000 distinct CDR3 sequences, with around 66% occurring once and the leading ten covering about 16%. CDR1 DFQATT and CDR2 SNEGSKA come from the germline V gene (reference sequence). This CDR3 has 14 residues. V shed 3 bases and J shed 8 bases, with 14 bases lying between them. The starting material was CD4+ T cells from blood, cultured in vitro, obtained after SARS-CoV-2 vaccination. The chain carries TRBV20-1 and TRBJ1-6; D is perhaps TRBD1 (5 bases). The sequence derives from a human donor who received a COVID-19 vaccine. DNA of the CDR3: TGCAGTGCTAGGGGCAGGGTTGAGTATTCACCCCTCCACTTT. Its protein is CSARGRVEYSPLHF.